The source of this TCR beta chain is a study of blood T cell repertoires in COVID-19. At the level of the study: The samples span acute and convalescent COVID-19 from the United States, Italy and Spain. PBMCs, B-cell-depleted T cells, or T cells were the source of the cDNA or gDNA that made up the material.

V lost 8 bases, J lost 0 bases, and 16 bases lay in between. The CDR3 is 15 residues long. The germline gives CDR1 MNHEY, CDR2 SVGAGI. The authors' processing: Using reference gene primer amplification, nucleated cell counts were estimated. Sequencing used immunoSEQ multiplex PCR; TCRdb keeps in-frame clones, though not all of them. That table gives V, J and clone size, and the DNA gave D and trimming. The table includes about 400,000 clones, around 92% detected once. This chain uses TRBV6-5 with TRBJ1-1; D is perhaps TRBD1 (5 bases). The sample taken for sequencing was peripheral blood. This clonotype was sampled from a man aged 40-55 years with acute or convalescent COVID-19. For the CDR3, the DNA is TGTGCCAGCTCTTCTGGGGAGGGGATGAACACTGAAGCTTTCTTT. It codes for CASSSGEGMNTEAFF.